Listed below are T cell receptor beta chains from one sample, sequenced in a study of blood T cells in healthy people across ages. A single record per CDR3 protein comes from TCRdb applying MiXCR to the 5' RACE reads. Of approximately 600,000 distinct CDR3 sequences listed, under 70% are singletons. Material for sequencing was blood. The receptors stem from a man aged 55 to 70 in good health. CDR3s include the opening cysteine and the closing phenylalanine or tryptophan. D genes are given only for firm matches. A row's size may be missing; if present it is once, few, many or a size class.

d_gene	j_gene	len	abundance	v_gene	CDR3aa	CDR3nt
-	TRBJ1-1	15	-	TRBV12-3/TRBV12-4	CASSPPTDMNTEAFF	TGTGCCAGCAGTCCCCCGACAGACATGAACACTGAAGCTTTCTTT
-	TRBJ1-1	13	-	TRBV14	CASTWGRNTEAFF	TGTGCCAGCACATGGGGGAGGAACACTGAAGCTTTCTTT
-	TRBJ2-5	13	few	TRBV6-5	CASSPQGWETQYF	TGTGCCAGCAGTCCCCAGGGTTGGGAGACCCAGTACTTC
TRBD1	TRBJ2-4	16	-	TRBV20-1	CSATFPTGTWGNIQYF	TGCAGTGCTACCTTTCCGACAGGGACATGGGGGAACATTCAGTACTTC
TRBD2	TRBJ2-3	16	-	TRBV6-4	CASSDSSGGALDTQYF	TGTGCCAGCAGTGACTCTAGCGGGGGGGCACTAGATACGCAGTATTTT
TRBD1	TRBJ2-1	18	once	TRBV3-1	CASSQSGTGGFSYNEQFF	TGTGCCAGCAGCCAATCTGGGACAGGGGGGTTCTCCTACAATGAGCAGTTCTTC
TRBD2	TRBJ2-5	17	-	TRBV3-1	CASSQGPAGTSRETQYF	TGTGCCAGCAGCCAAGGGCCAGCGGGGACCAGCAGGGAGACCCAGTACTTC
-	TRBJ2-3	9	few	TRBV20-1	CSARDTQYF	TGCAGTGCTAGAGATACGCAGTATTTT
-	TRBJ2-5	15	few	TRBV28	CASSLEGLVKETQYF	TGTGCCAGCAGTTTAGAAGGGTTGGTGAAAGAGACCCAGTACTTC
-	TRBJ1-5	17	-	TRBV10-3	CAISESGPGRGNQPQHF	TGTGCCATCAGTGAGTCGGGACCGGGGAGAGGGAATCAGCCCCAGCATTTT
TRBD2	TRBJ2-5	16	-	TRBV10-3	CAISERVLAGLETQYF	TGTGCCATCAGTGAGCGGGTACTAGCGGGGTTAGAGACCCAGTACTTC
-	TRBJ2-1	14	many	TRBV10-3	CAISGGGPYNEQFF	TGTGCCATCAGTGGAGGGGGGCCCTACAATGAGCAGTTCTTC
-	TRBJ2-7	14	-	TRBV20-1	CSARNRDGTYEQYF	TGCAGTGCTAGAAACCGGGACGGTACCTACGAGCAGTACTTC
-	TRBJ2-1	15	-	TRBV4-1	CASSQESLSYNKRFF	TGCGCCAGCAGCCAAGAGAGTCTCTCCTACAATAAGCGGTTCTTC
-	TRBJ2-3	11	-	TRBV7-2	CASTPTDTQYF	TGTGCCAGCACCCCCACAGATACGCAGTATTTT
-	TRBJ2-7	14	few	TRBV9	CASSVGRRAYEQYF	TGTGCCAGCAGCGTAGGACGCAGGGCCTACGAGCAGTACTTC
TRBD1	TRBJ2-5	20	-	TRBV11-2	CASSPWGSTGGFPNLKTQYF	TGTGCCAGCAGCCCTTGGGGGTCGACAGGGGGCTTCCCAAATCTAAAGACCCAGTACTTC
TRBD1	TRBJ2-7	14	-	TRBV6-5	CASSYRTGVYEQYF	TGTGCCAGCAGTTACCGGACAGGAGTCTACGAGCAGTACTTC
-	TRBJ2-1	14	-	TRBV13	CASSVPQGYNEQFF	TGTGCCAGCAGCGTACCTCAGGGCTACAATGAGCAGTTCTTC
TRBD2	TRBJ2-5	17	once	TRBV18	CASSGLAGGQTQETQYF	TGTGCCAGCTCCGGACTAGCGGGGGGCCAAACCCAAGAGACCCAGTACTTC
-	TRBJ1-6	12	-	TRBV2	CASHRQGSPLHF	TGTGCCAGCCACCGGCAGGGCTCACCCCTCCACTTT
-	TRBJ2-7	14	-	TRBV3-1	CASSQFGPRGEQYF	TGTGCCAGCAGCCAGTTTGGGCCCCGCGGCGAGCAGTACTTC
TRBD1	TRBJ2-7	12	-	TRBV20-1	CSANRGPYEQYF	TGCAGTGCTAACAGGGGACCCTACGAGCAGTACTTC
-	TRBJ1-2	14	-	TRBV6-2/TRBV6-3	CASLRDAGPYGYTF	TGTGCCAGCCTACGGGACGCCGGGCCTTATGGCTACACCTTC
TRBD1	TRBJ1-4	15	-	TRBV25-1	CASSDAGTANEKLFF	TGTGCCAGCAGTGATGCCGGGACAGCTAATGAAAAACTGTTTTTT
-	TRBJ2-3	15	-	TRBV12-3/TRBV12-4	CASSPRGVRTDTQYF	TGTGCCAGCAGTCCCAGAGGGGTGCGCACAGATACGCAGTATTTT
TRBD2	TRBJ2-7	15	-	TRBV3-1	CASSQVAGATYEQYF	TGTGCCAGCAGCCAAGTAGCGGGGGCGACCTACGAGCAGTACTTC
TRBD1	TRBJ2-7	14	-	TRBV29-1	CSVGPTGALNEQYF	TGCAGCGTTGGCCCGACAGGGGCCCTAAACGAGCAGTACTTC
-	TRBJ1-5	16	-	TRBV3-1	CANSQDRGRGNQPQHF	TGTGCCAACAGCCAAGACCGGGGCAGGGGCAATCAGCCCCAGCATTTT
-	TRBJ2-1	14	-	TRBV7-2	CASSFWGGGETQFF	TGTGCCAGCAGCTTTTGGGGTGGGGGAGAGACCCAGTTCTTC
-	TRBJ1-6	14	-	TRBV6-6	CASSQQGTDSPLHF	TGTGCCAGCTCCCAACAGGGTACGGATTCACCCCTCCACTTT
-	TRBJ2-7	14	-	TRBV11-2	CASTFRDEDYEQYF	TGTGCCAGCACCTTCCGGGACGAAGACTACGAGCAGTACTTC
-	TRBJ2-1	11	-	TRBV29-1	CSGDRFNEQFF	TGCAGCGGAGACAGATTCAATGAGCAGTTCTTC
-	TRBJ2-1	14	-	TRBV20-1	CSARPGHQGNEQFF	TGCAGTGCTCGCCCGGGACATCAGGGCAATGAGCAGTTCTTC
TRBD2	TRBJ2-5	16	-	TRBV7-9	CASSGRLAHFQETQYF	TGTGCCAGCAGCGGCCGACTAGCTCATTTCCAAGAGACCCAGTACTTC
-	TRBJ2-4	14	-	TRBV12-3/TRBV12-4	CASSPTGRAEEQYF	TGTGCCAGCAGCCCGACAGGGAGGGCTGAAGAGCAGTACTTC
-	TRBJ2-4	15	-	TRBV25-1	CASSEFRGSENIQYF	TGTGCCAGCAGTGAATTTCGAGGGAGTGAAAACATTCAGTACTTC
TRBD2	TRBJ2-5	16	many	TRBV20-1	CSARDPSGGTKETQYF	TGCAGTGCTAGAGACCCTAGCGGGGGGACTAAAGAGACCCAGTACTTC
-	TRBJ2-1	14	-	TRBV12-3/TRBV12-4	CASSSHGGTYEQFF	TGTGCCAGCAGTTCCCATGGGGGGACTTATGAGCAGTTCTTC
-	TRBJ1-2	15	-	TRBV13	CASSLTGDTLYGYTF	TGTGCCAGCAGCTTAACAGGTGACACGCTCTATGGCTACACCTTC
TRBD1	TRBJ1-5	14	-	TRBV12-3/TRBV12-4	CASREGQGSQPQHF	TGTGCCAGCAGGGAAGGACAGGGGAGTCAGCCCCAGCATTTT
-	TRBJ2-1	15	-	TRBV5-5	CASSLPGGSHNEQFF	TGTGCCAGCAGCTTGCCCGGGGGTTCCCACAATGAGCAGTTCTTC
-	TRBJ2-1	14	many	TRBV4-1	CASSQATIGNEQFF	TGCGCCAGCAGCCAAGCCACGATCGGCAATGAGCAGTTCTTC
-	TRBJ2-3	16	-	TRBV7-8	CASSLLSSGFTDTQYF	TGTGCCAGCAGCTTATTGTCAAGCGGGTTTACAGATACGCAGTATTTT
TRBD2	TRBJ2-6	20	once	TRBV3-1	CASSQDGTASGYSGANVLTF	TGTGCCAGCAGCCAAGATGGGACGGCTAGCGGTTACTCTGGGGCCAACGTCCTGACTTTC
TRBD2	TRBJ2-5	17	-	TRBV7-9	CASSATPRRGGYETQYF	TGTGCCAGCAGCGCCACCCCTAGGCGGGGGGGTTATGAGACCCAGTACTTC
TRBD1	TRBJ1-2	14	-	TRBV15	CATSPHAGQGVDTF	TGTGCCACCAGCCCACACGCGGGACAGGGTGTCGACACCTTC
-	TRBJ2-5	13	-	TRBV9	CVSSVVNLGTQYF	TGTGTCAGCAGCGTAGTGAACTTAGGGACCCAGTACTTC
-	TRBJ1-2	15	-	TRBV5-1	CASSLSPGGAYGYTF	TGCGCCAGCAGCTTAAGCCCAGGTGGCGCCTATGGCTACACCTTC
-	TRBJ2-1	16	-	TRBV29-1	CSVEGTAAGARNEQFF	TGCAGCGTTGAAGGTACCGCGGCGGGGGCTAGGAATGAGCAGTTCTTC
-	TRBJ2-5	14	many	TRBV6-1	CASTERGRGETQYF	TGTGCCAGCACTGAACGGGGCCGGGGGGAGACCCAGTACTTC
-	TRBJ2-1	14	-	TRBV10-3	CAISVASDYNEQFF	TGTGCCATCAGTGTAGCCTCAGACTACAATGAGCAGTTCTTC